A selection of T cell receptor beta chains follows, all from one sample in a study of T-cell reconstitution after alpha-beta-depleted transplantation in children. TCRdb independently ran MiXCR on the PCR reads; one entry per CDR3 protein. The sample includes tens of thousands of distinct CDR3 sequences, 5% to 6.5% of them seen just once. The sample consisted of PBMCs, mostly from graft donor cells, taken 60 days after TCRalphabeta/CD19-depleted stem cell transplant. The receptors derive from a female patient aged 2-10 years who had a stem cell transplant for aplastic anemia, so the T cells may come from the graft donor. Both conserved end residues are part of each CDR3. D genes are given only for firm matches. Expanded clones are given a class, and other clones once, few, many or no size at all.

D gene	clone size	V gene	J gene	CDR3 length	CDR3 DNA	CDR3 protein
TRBD1	few	TRBV7-9	TRBJ2-5	15	TGTGCCAGCAGCTGGACAGGGGGGTACCAAGAGACCCAGTACTTC	CASSWTGGYQETQYF
TRBD2	many	TRBV12-3/TRBV12-4	TRBJ2-4	19	TGTGCCAGCAGTTTAGGACTAGGGACTAGTAAGGAGGCCAAAAACATTCAGTACTTC	CASSLGLGTSKEAKNIQYF
TRBD2	many	TRBV20-1	TRBJ2-5	14	TGCAGTGCTAGATCGGGAGGGCCGGGGGAGACCCAGTACTTC	CSARSGGPGETQYF
.	.	TRBV2	TRBJ2-7	12	TGTGCCAGCACCAGGGACGTCTACGAGCAGTACTTC	CASTRDVYEQYF
.	.	TRBV6-1	TRBJ2-2	14	TGTGCCAGCATTAGGGGGTCCAGCACCGGGGAGCTGTTTTTT	CASIRGSSTGELFF
.	.	TRBV3-1	TRBJ2-3	15	TGTGCCAGCAGTCCATCCTACTCTAGCACAGATACGCAGTATTTT	CASSPSYSSTDTQYF
.	few	TRBV5-4	TRBJ2-1	14	TGTGCCAGCAGCTTGGTTGGGGGGCGGCATGAGCAGTTCTTC	CASSLVGGRHEQFF
TRBD2	many	TRBV20-1	TRBJ2-1	15	TGCAGTGCTAGAGTAACTAGCGGGAGTTGGAGTGAGCAGTTCTTC	CSARVTSGSWSEQFF
.	many	TRBV4-2	TRBJ1-3	15	TGTGCCAGCAGCCAAGATCCGACCTCTGGAAACACCATATATTTT	CASSQDPTSGNTIYF
.	many	TRBV28	TRBJ2-7	13	TGTGCCAGCAGTTGGCCAGCAACTCCGGAGCAGTACTTC	CASSWPATPEQYF
TRBD1	.	TRBV6-6	TRBJ2-1	19	TGTGCCAGCAGTTACCAAAAAGGACAGGACCGCCCGTCCTACAATGAGCAGTTCTTC	CASSYQKGQDRPSYNEQFF
TRBD1	.	TRBV12-3/TRBV12-4	TRBJ2-1	16	TGTGCCAGCACCAAACAGGGGACGATGAACTACAATGAGCAGTTCTTC	CASTKQGTMNYNEQFF
TRBD2	many	TRBV28	TRBJ2-7	15	TGTGCCAGCAGTTTCGCTAGCGGACTATCTGACGAGCAGTACTTC	CASSFASGLSDEQYF
TRBD1	many	TRBV10-3	TRBJ1-1	11	TGTGCCATCAGTACGACAGGGTTCGCTTTCTTT	CAISTTGFAFF
TRBD1	many	TRBV2	TRBJ2-5	15	TGTGCCAGCAGTGGGATTTCAGGGGGCAGGGAGACCCAGTACTTC	CASSGISGGRETQYF
.	many	TRBV10-3	TRBJ2-3	15	TGTGCCATCCAAAGGCGGTGGGAGAGGGCAGATACGCAGTATTTT	CAIQRRWERADTQYF
.	many	TRBV6-5	TRBJ1-1	14	TGTGCCAGCAGTCCCGGGACCTTGAACACTGAAGCTTTCTTT	CASSPGTLNTEAFF
TRBD2	few	TRBV2	TRBJ2-3	17	TGTGCCAGCAGTTCTCGACTAGCGAGCCGTCCCACAGATACGCAGTATTTT	CASSSRLASRPTDTQYF
TRBD2	few	TRBV28	TRBJ2-3	15	TGTGCCAGCAGCCCAAGCGGGGGGGCCACAGATACGCAGTATTTT	CASSPSGGATDTQYF
.	medium-sized	TRBV7-9	TRBJ1-1	13	TGTGCCAGCAGCTTAGTGGGTTTCGGTGAAGCTTTCTTT	CASSLVGFGEAFF
.	many	TRBV5-1	TRBJ2-3	14	TGCGCCAGCAGCTTGGAGTCAGGGTCAGATACGCAGTATTTT	CASSLESGSDTQYF
.	.	TRBV18	TRBJ2-3	16	TGTGCCAGCTCACCGGGCAGCGGGACAGGAGTAGATACGCAGTATTTT	CASSPGSGTGVDTQYF
TRBD1	medium-sized	TRBV4-3	TRBJ2-3	15	TGCGCCAGCAGCCAAGGACAGGGAAACACAGATACGCAGTATTTT	CASSQGQGNTDTQYF
.	many	TRBV20-1	TRBJ2-1	13	TGCAGTGCTATCATCAGCTCCTACAATGAGCAGTTCTTC	CSAIISSYNEQFF
TRBD1	many	TRBV20-1	TRBJ2-5	14	TGCAGTGCTGGTCCCCAGGGGGCGGCCTCGACCCAGTACTTC	CSAGPQGAASTQYF
.	many	TRBV20-1	TRBJ2-7	14	TGCAGTGCTAGATCAGGGGCCGTGGATCACGAGCAGTACTTC	CSARSGAVDHEQYF
.	medium-sized	TRBV5-5	TRBJ1-3	15	TGTGCCAGCAGCCCGTGGGTCGCCTCCGGGAACACCATATATTTT	CASSPWVASGNTIYF
.	many	TRBV4-1	TRBJ2-1	15	TGCGCCAGCAGCCAAGGGCAGGAGTACTACAATGAGCAGTTCTTC	CASSQGQEYYNEQFF
.	many	TRBV10-3	TRBJ2-5	12	TGTGCCATCGCGAACATAGAAGAGACCCAGTACTTC	CAIANIEETQYF
TRBD1	many	TRBV6-1	TRBJ1-1	16	TGTGCCAGCAGTGAAGAGGTTACAGGGGTGAACACTGAAGCTTTCTTT	CASSEEVTGVNTEAFF
TRBD2	few	TRBV2	TRBJ2-1	16	TGTGCCAGCAGGCCGCAGACTAGCGGGAGGTACAATGAGCAGTTCTTC	CASRPQTSGRYNEQFF
TRBD2	.	TRBV18	TRBJ2-5	16	TGTGCCAGCTCACCACTGGGGACTAGCGACCCGGGGACCCAGTACTTC	CASSPLGTSDPGTQYF
TRBD1	few	TRBV24-1	TRBJ1-4	16	TGTGCCACCAGTGATTTGCACAGGGGAGCTACTGAAAAACTGTTTTTT	CATSDLHRGATEKLFF
.	few	TRBV9	TRBJ1-1	12	TGTGCCAGCAGCGTAGTACGGGGCGAAGCTTTCTTT	CASSVVRGEAFF
.	many	TRBV10-1	TRBJ2-3	13	TGCGCCAGCAGTGTCGGCACCACAGATACGCAGTATTTT	CASSVGTTDTQYF
.	.	TRBV3-1	TRBJ2-3	14	TGTGCCAGCAGCCAACAGGGTGGGACAGATACGCAGTATTTT	CASSQQGGTDTQYF
.	many	TRBV20-1	TRBJ1-2	14	TGCAGTGCTAGAGATCGCCAGGGGCGCGATGGCTACACCTTC	CSARDRQGRDGYTF
TRBD2	many	TRBV27	TRBJ2-3	16	TGTGCCAGCAGTCCCGTAGCGGGAGGGTACACAGATACGCAGTATTTT	CASSPVAGGYTDTQYF
TRBD2	few	TRBV20-1	TRBJ2-3	18	TGCAGTGCTAGAGATAGTCGACTAGCGGGGGGGAAAGCAGATACGCAGTATTTT	CSARDSRLAGGKADTQYF
.	.	TRBV7-9	TRBJ1-5	14	TGTGCCAGCAGCTTGGGACGGCTCTATCAGCCCCAGCATTTT	CASSLGRLYQPQHF
TRBD2	few	TRBV20-1	TRBJ2-5	13	TGCAGTGCTGGGCTAGCGGGGTTGGAGACCCAGTACTTC	CSAGLAGLETQYF
TRBD1	many	TRBV2	TRBJ1-5	14	TGTGCCAGCAGTGGGGGGACAGGGGAACAGCCCCAGCATTTT	CASSGGTGEQPQHF
.	many	TRBV7-2	TRBJ2-1	14	TGTGCCAGCAGCTCCCTGGCAACCTACAATGAGCAGTTCTTC	CASSSLATYNEQFF
.	many	TRBV29-1	TRBJ2-2	12	TGCAGCGTACGACGGGCTACCGGGGAGCTGTTTTTT	CSVRRATGELFF
TRBD2	many	TRBV29-1	TRBJ2-5	16	TGCAGCGTTGGTGGATCTCTAGCGGGACGTCGGGAGACCCAGTACTTC	CSVGGSLAGRRETQYF
TRBD2	many	TRBV6-6	TRBJ2-1	13	TGTGCCAGCAGTTCCCCGGGCGCGGGAGGGGGGTTCTTC	CASSSPGAGGGFF
.	many	TRBV28	TRBJ1-5	13	TGTGCCAGCAGTAACGTTGACAATCAGCCCCAGCATTTT	CASSNVDNQPQHF
TRBD2	many	TRBV28	TRBJ2-7	16	TGTGCCAGCAGTAGCCTGGGACTAGCGGTTCCCTACGAGCAGTACTTC	CASSSLGLAVPYEQYF
TRBD2	many	TRBV3-1	TRBJ2-2	16	TGTGCCAGCAGCCAACCACTAGCGACTAACACCGGGGAGCTGTTTTTT	CASSQPLATNTGELFF
TRBD2	many	TRBV4-1	TRBJ2-7	16	TGCGCCAGCAGCCAAACCGGGACTAGAGGTTCCTACGAGCAGTACTTC	CASSQTGTRGSYEQYF
TRBD1	many	TRBV20-1	TRBJ2-4	19	TGCAGTGCTAGGACCACCGGGACAGCTTCGGTGGGGGCCAAAAACATTCAGTACTTC	CSARTTGTASVGAKNIQYF
.	many	TRBV5-1	TRBJ1-4	18	TGCGCCAGCAGCTTGTTAGGGCAGCGGAAGAGGACTAATGAAAAACTGTTTTTT	CASSLLGQRKRTNEKLFF
TRBD2	many	TRBV5-6	TRBJ2-5	14	TGTGCCAGCAGCTTCCCAGGGAGGGGAGAGACCCAGTACTTC	CASSFPGRGETQYF
TRBD2	many	TRBV15	TRBJ2-5	15	TGTGCCACCAGCAGAGACAGCGGGGCCGTAGAGACCCAGTACTTC	CATSRDSGAVETQYF
TRBD1	many	TRBV7-2	TRBJ2-3	15	TGTGCCAGCAGCTGGGGGACAGGGGGAGCAGATACGCAGTATTTT	CASSWGTGGADTQYF
TRBD1	many	TRBV6-4	TRBJ2-3	15	TGTGCCAGCAGCGAGGGACAGGGACGGACAGATACGCAGTATTTT	CASSEGQGRTDTQYF
TRBD2	many	TRBV6-5	TRBJ2-3	17	TGTGCCAGCAGTTACTCAGGGGCGGGAGGCCCATTGGATACGCAGTATTTT	CASSYSGAGGPLDTQYF
.	many	TRBV28	TRBJ1-2	13	TGTGCCAGCAGTTTGACCAGGTCTCCAGGCTACACCTTC	CASSLTRSPGYTF
.	.	TRBV10-3	TRBJ2-1	11	TGTGCCATCAGCGCTATAGGTGAGCAGTTCTTC	CAISAIGEQFF